A selection of T cell receptor beta chains follows, all from one sample in a study of T-cell reconstitution after alpha-beta-depleted transplantation in children. TCRdb called the PCR reads again in MiXCR, with one record for every CDR3 protein. The data contain 500,000 to 650,000 distinct CDR3 sequences, 11% of them singletons. This sample comprised PBMCs, mostly from graft donor cells, obtained 180 days after TCRalphabeta/CD19-depleted stem cell transplant. The receptors derive from a female patient aged 2-9 years who had a stem cell transplant for aplastic anemia, so the T cells may come from the graft donor. CDR3s include the opening cysteine and the closing phenylalanine or tryptophan. The D gene is left open where the match is weak. Size tells how often a clone was seen (once, few, many) or the class of an expanded clone, and some rows leave it out.

TGTGCCAGCAGCTTAACGGGAGGGGGCACAGATACGCAGTATTTT,CASSLTGGGTDTQYF,many,TRBD2,TRBV7-3,TRBJ2-3
TGCAGCGTTGAAAGACAGGGCGTCACCGGGGAGCTGTTTTTT,CSVERQGVTGELFF,few,TRBD1,TRBV29-1,TRBJ2-2
TGCGCCAGCAGCCAAGATTTACTAGCGGGCACCGGGGAGCTGTTTTTT,CASSQDLLAGTGELFF,-,TRBD2,TRBV4-3,TRBJ2-2
TGTGCCTGGACAAACGGGGCGGAGCAGTTCTTC,CAWTNGAEQFF,-,-,TRBV30,TRBJ2-1
TGTGCCACCAGCAGAGCCGGGGGGACAGGGAGGGGTGAGCAGTACTTC,CATSRAGGTGRGEQYF,-,TRBD1,TRBV15,TRBJ2-7
TGTGCCACCAGTGATTTTAGGTCCCGGACTAGCGGGAGTTTTGGTGAGCAGTTCTTC,CATSDFRSRTSGSFGEQFF,-,TRBD2,TRBV24-1,TRBJ2-1
TGCAGCGTTGAATCAGGGGAAGAGACCCAGTACTTC,CSVESGEETQYF,many,-,TRBV29-1,TRBJ2-5
TGTGCCAGCAGCTTGGGACTAGTCTCCTCTAGCACAGATACGCAGTATTTT,CASSLGLVSSSTDTQYF,-,-,TRBV5-5,TRBJ2-3
TGTGCCAGCAGTTTTCCACAGGGGGCAAGACTTGGCTACACCTTC,CASSFPQGARLGYTF,few,TRBD1,TRBV12-3/TRBV12-4,TRBJ1-2
TGTGCCAGCAGTAGGGACAGGTTAGCGCACATTCAGTACTTC,CASSRDRLAHIQYF,-,TRBD1,TRBV6-1,TRBJ2-4
TGTGCCAGCAGCCCGCCCGGACAGGGGAATTCACCCCTCCACTTT,CASSPPGQGNSPLHF,few,TRBD1,TRBV7-2,TRBJ1-6
TGCAGTGCTGGGGATAACTATGGCTACACCTTC,CSAGDNYGYTF,-,-,TRBV20-1,TRBJ1-2
TGTGCCAGCAGCCCTAAACGGGACAGGCTCAGGGATGAGCAGTTCTTC,CASSPKRDRLRDEQFF,-,TRBD1,TRBV28,TRBJ2-1
TGTGCCTGGAGTGGATCGAGCCGGAGAGGTACCGGGGAGCTGTTTTTT,CAWSGSSRRGTGELFF,-,-,TRBV30,TRBJ2-2
TGTGCCAGCAGTTACTGCGACTGGCTCTCCTACGAGCAGTACTTC,CASSYCDWLSYEQYF,-,-,TRBV6-2/TRBV6-3,TRBJ2-7
TGTGCCACCAGTGATTTTGATCCCAGAGGGAGGGAGACCCAGTACTTC,CATSDFDPRGRETQYF,few,-,TRBV24-1,TRBJ2-5
TGTGCCAGCAGCGACCGATTGGAAGCGGCCCAGTACTTC,CASSDRLEAAQYF,-,-,TRBV7-8,TRBJ2-5
TGTGCCAGCAGTTACTCGAAACTTAGCAATCAGCCCCAGCATTTT,CASSYSKLSNQPQHF,once,-,TRBV6-5,TRBJ1-5
TGTGCCAGCAGCCGGACTGGGATTGGGCATGAGCAGTTCTTC,CASSRTGIGHEQFF,-,-,TRBV6-2/TRBV6-3,TRBJ2-1
TGTGCCAGCAGCCCCTTTTCGGCGGGGGGCGTAACCGGGGAGCTGTTTTTT,CASSPFSAGGVTGELFF,-,TRBD2,TRBV7-3,TRBJ2-2
TGTGCCAGCAGCGAGGGGCCCCAAGAGACCCAGTACTTC,CASSEGPQETQYF,few,-,TRBV25-1,TRBJ2-5
TGTGCCAGCACGGGTTTTTACACTGAAGCTTTCTTT,CASTGFYTEAFF,few,-,TRBV25-1,TRBJ1-1
TGCAGTGCTCACGGCGTCAACTCTGGGGCCAACGTCCTGACTTTC,CSAHGVNSGANVLTF,-,-,TRBV20-1,TRBJ2-6
TGCGCCAGCAGCATTACAGGGGGCCTGTCCAAAAACATTCAGTACTTC,CASSITGGLSKNIQYF,few,TRBD1,TRBV5-1,TRBJ2-4